The clone carrying this TCR beta chain has ten or more counts. Its specificity is unknown. Via MiXCR, TCRdb re-called the reads, giving one row per CDR3 protein. Of 490,000 or so distinct CDR3 sequences listed, around 10% were seen once; the top ten hold more than 8.5%. These data come from a study of T cell repertoires in cytomegalovirus infection. Study summary: It was the public TCR beta signatures that indicated both CMV infection and matching HLA type.

Study observations and caveats: There were carriers of CMV plus the relevant HLA, and cumulative public TCR beta family frequency identified them. Within the response measured ex vivo, HLA-C-restricted CMV-specific TCR beta clonotypes were dominant.

J lost 4 bases, V lost 2 bases, and 5 bases had no gene match. The CDR3 sequence is 15 residues long. Germline V lookup: CDR1 SGHAT, CDR2 FQNNGV. This clonotype was obtained from a human donor in good health (CMV status not recorded). Some clones in this sample may be carry-over from other donors' samples. Sequencing used PBMCs. The V gene is TRBV11-2, the J gene TRBJ2-3; the match to TRBD2 covers 8 bases. The CDR3: CASSLTGGLSDTQYF. Written as DNA, the CDR3 is TGTGCCAGCAGCTTAACGGGGGGGCTCTCAGATACGCAGTATTTT.